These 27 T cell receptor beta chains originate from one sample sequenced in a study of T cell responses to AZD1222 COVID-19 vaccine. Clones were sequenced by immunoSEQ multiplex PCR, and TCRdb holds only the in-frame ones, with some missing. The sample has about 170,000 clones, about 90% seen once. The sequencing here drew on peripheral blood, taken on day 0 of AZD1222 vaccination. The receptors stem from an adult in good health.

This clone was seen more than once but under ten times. Written as DNA, the CDR3 is TGTGCCAGCAGCCGCGAGGGGGGCATCCTAGGGGTCGAGCAGTACTTC. This codes for CASSREGGILGVEQYF. The gene calls are TRBV3-1 (or the pseudogene TRBV3-2) and TRBJ2-7; D tentatively fits TRBD1 or TRBD2 (6 bases each). The CDR3 extends over 16 amino acids. Germline V gene sequence: CDR1 LGHDT, CDR2 YNNKEL (reference sequence). V was clipped by 4 bases and J by 6 bases, with 22 bases between them.

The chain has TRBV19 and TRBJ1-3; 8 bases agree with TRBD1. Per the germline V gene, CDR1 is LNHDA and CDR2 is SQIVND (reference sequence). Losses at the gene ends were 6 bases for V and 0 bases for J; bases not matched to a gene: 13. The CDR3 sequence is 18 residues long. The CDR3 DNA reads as TGTGCCAGTAGCCCGGACAGGGCGCTCCTCTACTCTGGAAACACCATATATTTT. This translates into CASSPDRALLYSGNTIYF.

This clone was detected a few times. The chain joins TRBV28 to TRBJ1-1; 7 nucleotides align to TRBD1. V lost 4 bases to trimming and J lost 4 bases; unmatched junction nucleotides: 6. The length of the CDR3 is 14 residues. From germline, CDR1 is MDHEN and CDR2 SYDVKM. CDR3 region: CASSSGGIGTEAFF. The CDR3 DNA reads TGTGCCAGCAGTTCAGGGGGGATTGGCACTGAAGCTTTCTTT.

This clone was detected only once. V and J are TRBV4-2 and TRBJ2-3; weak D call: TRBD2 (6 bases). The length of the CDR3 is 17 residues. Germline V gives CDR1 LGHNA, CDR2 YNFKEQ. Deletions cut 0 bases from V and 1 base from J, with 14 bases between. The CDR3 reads CASSQDQGQRGTDTQYF. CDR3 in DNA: TGTGCCAGCAGCCAAGACCAAGGGCAGCGGGGCACAGATACGCAGTATTTT.

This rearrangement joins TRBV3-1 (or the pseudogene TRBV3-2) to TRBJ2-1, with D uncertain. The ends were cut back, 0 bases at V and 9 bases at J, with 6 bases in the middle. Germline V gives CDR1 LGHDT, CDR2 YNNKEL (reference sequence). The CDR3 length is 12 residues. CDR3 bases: TGTGCCAGCAGCCAAGATAGGCGTGAGCAGTTCTTC. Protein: CASSQDRREQFF.

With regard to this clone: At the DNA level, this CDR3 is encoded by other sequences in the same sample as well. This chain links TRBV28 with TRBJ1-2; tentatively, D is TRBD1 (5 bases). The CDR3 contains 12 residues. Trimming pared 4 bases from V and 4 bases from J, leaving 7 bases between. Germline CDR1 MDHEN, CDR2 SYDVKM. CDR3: CASSSDSYGYTF. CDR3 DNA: TGTGCCAGCAGTTCTGACAGCTATGGCTACACCTTC.

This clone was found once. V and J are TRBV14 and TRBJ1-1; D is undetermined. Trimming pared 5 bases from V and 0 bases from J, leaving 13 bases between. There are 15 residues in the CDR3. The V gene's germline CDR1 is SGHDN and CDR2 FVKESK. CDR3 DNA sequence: TGTGCCAGCAGCGAATTCCGCGGGATGAACACTGAAGCTTTCTTT. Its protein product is CASSEFRGMNTEAFF. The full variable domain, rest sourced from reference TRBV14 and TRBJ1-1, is EAGVTQFPSHSVIEKGQTVTLRCDPISGHDNLYWYRRVMGKEIKFLLHFVKESKQDESGMPNNRFLAERTGGTYSTLKVQPAELEDSGVYFCASSEFRGMNTEAFFGQGTRLTVV.

CDR3 nucleotides: TGTGCCAGCAGCCGGACAGGGGCCTCCACAGATACGCAGTATTTT. As protein: CASSRTGASTDTQYF. The chain joins TRBV3-1 (or the pseudogene TRBV3-2) to TRBJ2-3, with 9 bases aligning to TRBD1. Germline CDR1 and CDR2: LGHDT and YNNKEL (reference sequence). V dropped 4 bases and J dropped 2; count of bases not matched to a gene: 4. The CDR3 length is 15 residues.

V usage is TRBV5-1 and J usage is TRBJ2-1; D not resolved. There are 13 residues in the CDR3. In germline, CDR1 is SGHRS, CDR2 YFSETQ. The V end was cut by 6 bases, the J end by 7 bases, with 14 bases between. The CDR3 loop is CASIPDQGNEQFF. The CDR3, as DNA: TGCGCCAGCATTCCTGACCAAGGAAATGAGCAGTTCTTC.

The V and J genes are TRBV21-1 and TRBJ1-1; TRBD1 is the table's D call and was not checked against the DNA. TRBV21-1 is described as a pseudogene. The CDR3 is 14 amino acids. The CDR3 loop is CASSSTGSTTEAFF. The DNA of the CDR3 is TGTGCCAGCAGCAGCACAGGGTCGACCACTGAAGCTTTCTTT.

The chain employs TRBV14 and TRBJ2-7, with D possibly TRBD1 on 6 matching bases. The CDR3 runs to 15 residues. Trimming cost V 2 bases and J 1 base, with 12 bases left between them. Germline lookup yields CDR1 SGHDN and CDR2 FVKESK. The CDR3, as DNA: TGTGCCAGCAGCCAATGGACAGTCCTATCCTACGAGCAGTACTTC. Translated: CASSQWTVLSYEQYF.

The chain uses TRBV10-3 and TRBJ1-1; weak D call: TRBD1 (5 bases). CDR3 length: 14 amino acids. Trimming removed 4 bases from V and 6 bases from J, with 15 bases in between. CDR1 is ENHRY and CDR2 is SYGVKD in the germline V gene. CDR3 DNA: TGTGCCATCAGTGCGCTGGGGGGGACCCCTGAAGCTTTCTTT. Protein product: CAISALGGTPEAFF.

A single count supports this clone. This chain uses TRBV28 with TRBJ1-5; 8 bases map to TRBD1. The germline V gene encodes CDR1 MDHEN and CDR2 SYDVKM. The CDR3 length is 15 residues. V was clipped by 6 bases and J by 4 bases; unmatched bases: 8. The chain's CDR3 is CASRSTGGPNQPQHF. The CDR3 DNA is TGTGCCAGCAGATCTACAGGGGGTCCAAATCAGCCCCAGCATTTT.

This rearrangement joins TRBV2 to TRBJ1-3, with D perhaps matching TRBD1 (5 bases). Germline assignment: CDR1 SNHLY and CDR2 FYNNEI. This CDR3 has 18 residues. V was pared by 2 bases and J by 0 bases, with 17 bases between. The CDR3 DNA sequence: TGTGCCAGCAGTGAAATCTTCGGGGCAGGCCGCTCTGGAAACACCATATATTTT. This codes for CASSEIFGAGRSGNTIYF. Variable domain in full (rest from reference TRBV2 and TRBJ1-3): EPEVTQTPSHQVTQMGQEVILRCVPISNHLYFYWYRQILGQKVEFLVSFYNNEISEKSEIFDDQFSVERPDGSNFTLKIRSTKLEDSAMYFCASSEIFGAGRSGNTIYFGEGSWLTVV.

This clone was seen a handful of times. The CDR3 spells CASSPRPLLGDREYTF. In DNA, the CDR3 is TGTGCCAGCAGCCCCCGCCCGTTACTAGGGGATCGGGAGTACACCTTC. The V gene is TRBV7-8, the J gene TRBJ1-2; possible D gene TRBD1, 5 bases. Deletions cut 5 bases from V and 11 bases from J, with 27 bases between. The germline V gene encodes CDR1 SGHVS and CDR2 FQNEAQ. This CDR3 region has 16 residues.

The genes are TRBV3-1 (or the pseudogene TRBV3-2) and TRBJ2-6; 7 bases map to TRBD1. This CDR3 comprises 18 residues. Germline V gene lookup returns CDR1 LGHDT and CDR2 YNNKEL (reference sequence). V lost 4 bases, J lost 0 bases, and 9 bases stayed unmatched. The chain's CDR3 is CASSPPPGQSSGANVLTF. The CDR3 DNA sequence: TGTGCCAGCAGCCCCCCTCCGGGACAGAGCTCTGGGGCCAACGTCCTGACTTTC.

The CDR3: CASSLQGPPVGYTF. CDR3 in DNA: TGTGCCAGCAGCCTACAGGGGCCCCCCGTAGGCTACACCTTC. The chain employs TRBV14 and TRBJ1-2, with 7 bases lining up with TRBD1. CDR1 SGHDN and CDR2 FVKESK come from the germline V gene. The CDR3 covers 14 residues. V trimming: 4 bases; J trimming: 8 bases; junction bases outside the gene matches: 10.

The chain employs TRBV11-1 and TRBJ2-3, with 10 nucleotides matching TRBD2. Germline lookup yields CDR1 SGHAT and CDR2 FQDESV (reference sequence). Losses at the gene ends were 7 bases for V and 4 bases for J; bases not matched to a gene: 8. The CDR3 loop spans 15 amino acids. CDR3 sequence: CASTPSGRAADTQYF. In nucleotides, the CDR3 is TGTGCCAGCACCCCCAGCGGGAGGGCCGCAGATACGCAGTATTTT.

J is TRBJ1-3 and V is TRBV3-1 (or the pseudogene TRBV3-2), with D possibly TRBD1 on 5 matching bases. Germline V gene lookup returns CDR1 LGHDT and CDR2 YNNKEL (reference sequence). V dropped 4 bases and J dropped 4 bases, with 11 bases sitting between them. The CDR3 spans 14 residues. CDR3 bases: TGTGCCAGCAGCCGCGGGACGGAAGGAAACACCATATATTTT. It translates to CASSRGTEGNTIYF.

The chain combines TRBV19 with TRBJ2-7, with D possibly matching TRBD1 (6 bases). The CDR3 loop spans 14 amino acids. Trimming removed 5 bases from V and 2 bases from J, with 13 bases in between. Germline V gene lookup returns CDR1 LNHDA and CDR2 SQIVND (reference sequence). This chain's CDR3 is CASSPTGPPYEQYF. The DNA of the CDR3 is TGTGCCAGTAGTCCTACAGGGCCACCCTACGAGCAGTACTTC.

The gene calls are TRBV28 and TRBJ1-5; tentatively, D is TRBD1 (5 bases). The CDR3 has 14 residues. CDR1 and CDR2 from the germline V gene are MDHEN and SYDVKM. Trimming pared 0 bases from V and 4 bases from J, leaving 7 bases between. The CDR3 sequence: CASSLWDTNQPQHF. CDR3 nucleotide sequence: TGTGCCAGCAGTTTATGGGACACAAATCAGCCCCAGCATTTT.

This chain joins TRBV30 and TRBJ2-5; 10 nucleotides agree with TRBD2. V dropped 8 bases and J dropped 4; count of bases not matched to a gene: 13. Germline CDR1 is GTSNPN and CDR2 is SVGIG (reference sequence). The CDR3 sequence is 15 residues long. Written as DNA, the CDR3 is TGTGCCCGGGGAGGATTAGCGGGAGGTTCAGAGACCCAGTACTTC. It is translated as CARGGLAGGSETQYF.

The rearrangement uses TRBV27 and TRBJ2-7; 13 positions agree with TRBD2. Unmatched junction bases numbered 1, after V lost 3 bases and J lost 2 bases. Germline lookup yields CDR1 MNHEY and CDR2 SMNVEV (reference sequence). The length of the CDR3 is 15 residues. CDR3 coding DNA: TGTGCCAGCAGTTTGGGGACTAGCGGGACCTACGAGCAGTACTTC. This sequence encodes CASSLGTSGTYEQYF.

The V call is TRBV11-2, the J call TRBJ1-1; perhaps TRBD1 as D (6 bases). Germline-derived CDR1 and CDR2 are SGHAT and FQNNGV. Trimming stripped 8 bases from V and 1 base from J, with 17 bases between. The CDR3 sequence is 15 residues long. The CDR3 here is CASGRGGRGNTEAFF. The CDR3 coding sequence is TGTGCCAGCGGCCGGGGGGGCAGGGGGAACACTGAAGCTTTCTTT.

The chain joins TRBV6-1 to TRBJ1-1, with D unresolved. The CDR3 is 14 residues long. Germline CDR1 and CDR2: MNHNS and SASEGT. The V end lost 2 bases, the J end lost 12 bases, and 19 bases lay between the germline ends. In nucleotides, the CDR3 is TGTGCCAGCAGTGAACGAACACCCCCCTTGGAGACTTTCTTT. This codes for CASSERTPPLETFF.

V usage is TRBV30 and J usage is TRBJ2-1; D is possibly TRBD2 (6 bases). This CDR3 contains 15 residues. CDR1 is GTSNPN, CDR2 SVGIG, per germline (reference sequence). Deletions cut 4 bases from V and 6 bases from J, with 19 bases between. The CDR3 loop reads CAWNQGLLMFNEQFF. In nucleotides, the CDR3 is TGTGCCTGGAACCAAGGACTATTAATGTTCAATGAGCAGTTCTTC. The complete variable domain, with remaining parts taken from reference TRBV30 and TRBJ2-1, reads SQTIHQWPATLVQPVGSPLSLECTVEGTSNPNLYWYRQAAGRGLQLLFYSVGIGQISSEVPQNLSASRPQDRQFILSSKKLLLSDSGFYLCAWNQGLLMFNEQFFGPGTRLTVL.

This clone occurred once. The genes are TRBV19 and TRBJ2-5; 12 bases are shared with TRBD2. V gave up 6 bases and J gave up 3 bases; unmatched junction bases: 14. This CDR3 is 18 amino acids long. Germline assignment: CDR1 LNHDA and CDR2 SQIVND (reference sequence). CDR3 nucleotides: TGTGCCAGTAGGTACAAGACTAGCGGGAGAGTACCCGAAGAGACCCAGTACTTC. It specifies CASRYKTSGRVPEETQYF.